This is a list of T cell receptor beta chains from one sample in a study of T cell responses to AZD1222 COVID-19 vaccine. Repertoires were generated with immunoSEQ multiplex PCR, while TCRdb's copy carries only in-frame clones and drops some. The sample has approximately 140,000 clones; around 90% are singletons. Source: peripheral blood, taken on day 0 of AZD1222 vaccination. These receptors all stem from an adult in good health. Each CDR3 is given with its conserved first and last residue. D genes are given only for firm matches. Part of the rows lack a size; the others show once, few, many or a class for expanded clones.

V gene	clone size	J gene	D gene	CDR3 DNA	CDR3 protein
TRBV7-2	-	TRBJ2-1	TRBD1	TGTGCCAGCAGCTTCCCGGACAGGGTTTACAATGAGCAGTTCTTC	CASSFPDRVYNEQFF
TRBV10-3	-	TRBJ2-7	-	TGTGCCATCAGTGAGGGTAACGAGCAGTACTTC	CAISEGNEQYF
TRBV15	-	TRBJ2-5	-	TGTGCCACCAGCAGAGGGAGTAGTGAGTTGGAGACCCAGTACTTC	CATSRGSSELETQYF
TRBV3-1/TRBV3-2	-	TRBJ2-7	-	TGTGCCAGCAGCCAATTCATGATCTCCTACGAGCAGTACTTC	CASSQFMISYEQYF
TRBV7-3	-	TRBJ2-2	TRBD2	TGTGCCAGCAGCTTACTTAGCGGGAGAACCGGGGAGCTGTTTTTT	CASSLLSGRTGELFF
TRBV24-1	-	TRBJ2-3	TRBD1	TGTGCCACCAGTGACCCCGGGACAGGGGGCACAGATACGCAGTATTTT	CATSDPGTGGTDTQYF
TRBV27	-	TRBJ2-2	-	TGTGCCAGCAGACTCTCGAACACCGGGGAGCTGTTTTTT	CASRLSNTGELFF
TRBV2	-	TRBJ2-1	-	TGTGCCAGCAGGCCAGGGAGGCGCTCCTACAATGAGCAGTTCTTC	CASRPGRRSYNEQFF
TRBV24-1	-	TRBJ1-5	TRBD1	TGTGCCACCAGTGATGGGACAGGTCCTAGCAATCAGCCCCAGCATTTT	CATSDGTGPSNQPQHF
TRBV24-1	once	TRBJ2-1	-	TGTGCCACCAGTGAGTCAGGGGTAAAGGATGAGCAGTTCTTC	CATSESGVKDEQFF
TRBV6-4	-	TRBJ2-1	TRBD2	TGTGCCAGCAGTGACTCGACTAGCGGGGGGGCAGAGCAGTTCTTC	CASSDSTSGGAEQFF
TRBV11-1	-	TRBJ1-3	TRBD1	TGTGCCAGCAGCAGCCGGGACAGGGGGAACACCATATATTTT	CASSSRDRGNTIYF
TRBV7-2	-	TRBJ1-6	-	TGTGCCAGCAGCTTATGGGGACCGAAAAATTCACCCCTCCACTTT	CASSLWGPKNSPLHF
TRBV4-3	-	TRBJ1-1	-	TGCGCCAGCAGCCAAGGTGTGGCAACTGGGAACTCTGAAGCTTTCTTT	CASSQGVATGNSEAFF
TRBV12-1	-	TRBJ2-6	-	TGTGCCAGCAGACCCGACAGCATCTCTGGGGCCAACGTCCTGACTTTC	CASRPDSISGANVLTF
TRBV3-1/TRBV3-2	-	TRBJ2-5	TRBD2	TGTGCCAGCAGCCAATCGGCGGGAGTGGAGACCCAGTACTTC	CASSQSAGVETQYF
TRBV7-6	-	TRBJ1-1	TRBD1	TGTGCCAGCAGAGGACAGGGGAACACTGAAGCTTTCTTT	CASRGQGNTEAFF
TRBV4-2	-	TRBJ1-1	-	TGTGCCAGCAGGCTTCTTACAGGTATTCCTGAAGCTTTCTTT	CASRLLTGIPEAFF
TRBV7-3	-	TRBJ2-1	TRBD2	TGTGCCAGCAGCCCCTCCGGGACTAGCGGTTACAATGAGCAGTTCTTC	CASSPSGTSGYNEQFF
TRBV18	-	TRBJ1-1	-	TGTGCCAGCTCACTGGTTCAGGCAGTGAACACTGAAGCTTTCTTT	CASSLVQAVNTEAFF